In this sample, the clone carrying this T cell receptor beta chain turned up once. As yet, its antigen is unknown. The data derive from a study of shared clonotypes between healthy human individuals. Method: immunoSEQ multiplex PCR; TCRdb's copy keeps in-frame clones and lacks some. The sample contains a few million clones, around nine tenths of which appear only once. V was trimmed by 1 base and J by 9 bases, leaving 13 bases between them. Germline values: CDR1 LNHDA, CDR2 SQIVND (reference sequence). The CDR3 loop spans 15 amino acids. Study-level findings and limits: Sharing across four donors was highest in naive CD4 (roughly 5%) and lowest in memory CD8 (around 0.4%).

This clonotype originated in a man aged 18-30 years in good health. The rearrangement joins TRBV19 to TRBJ1-6; D possibly corresponds to TRBD1 (6 bases). Sequenced: naive CD4+ T cells sorted from blood. The subset here: CD45RA+ positively selected. CDR3 sequence reads: CASSIGDNVGSPLHF. The CDR3 DNA sequence: TGTGCCAGTAGTATAGGGGACAATGTAGGTTCACCCCTCCACTTT.